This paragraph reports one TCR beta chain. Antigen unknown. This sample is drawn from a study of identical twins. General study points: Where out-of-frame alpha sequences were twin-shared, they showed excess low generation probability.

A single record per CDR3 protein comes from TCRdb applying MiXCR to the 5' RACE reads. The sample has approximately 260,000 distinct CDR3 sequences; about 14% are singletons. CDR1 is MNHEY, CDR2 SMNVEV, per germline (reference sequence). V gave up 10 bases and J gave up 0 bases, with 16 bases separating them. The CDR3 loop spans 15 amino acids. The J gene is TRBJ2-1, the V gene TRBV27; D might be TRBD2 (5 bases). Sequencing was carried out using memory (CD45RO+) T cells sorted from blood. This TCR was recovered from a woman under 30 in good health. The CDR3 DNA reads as TGTGCCATCAGATCCGACACTAGCTCCTACAATGAGCAGTTCTTC. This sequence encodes CAIRSDTSSYNEQFF.